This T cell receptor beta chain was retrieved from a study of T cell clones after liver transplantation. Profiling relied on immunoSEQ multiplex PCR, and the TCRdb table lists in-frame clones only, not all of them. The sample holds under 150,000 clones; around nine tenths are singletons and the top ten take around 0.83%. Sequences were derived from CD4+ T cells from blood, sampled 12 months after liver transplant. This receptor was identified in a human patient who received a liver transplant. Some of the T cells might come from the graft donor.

CDR3: CAGRLRATDTQYF. The CDR3 DNA reads as TGTGCCGGAAGGTTGCGGGCCACAGATACGCAGTATTTT. V is TRBV30 and J is TRBJ2-3; a possible D gene is TRBD2 (5 bases). CDR3 length: 13 amino acids. Germline-derived CDR1 and CDR2 are GTSNPN and SVGIG (reference sequence). The V and J ends lost 8 bases and 2 bases respectively, with 14 bases between them.